This is a list of T cell receptor beta chains from one sample in a study of response to subunit inactivated influenza vaccine. TCRdb itself ran the RT-PCR reads through MiXCR, one entry per CDR3 protein. The repertoire holds around 570,000 distinct CDR3 sequences, with less than 10% as singletons. Specimen: PBMCs from blood, collected less than 25 months after vaccination. The receptors were sampled from a man aged 50 to 75 who received an inactivated influenza vaccine. Each CDR3 is given with its conserved first and last residue. The D gene is left open where the match is weak. The size entry is marked missing in some rows and otherwise reads once, few, many or a size class.

J gene | V gene | clone size | D gene | CDR3 DNA | CDR3 protein
TRBJ2-4 | TRBV7-2 | . | . | TGTGCCAGCAGCTTGCGACAGGCCGGGAACATTCAGTACTTC | CASSLRQAGNIQYF
TRBJ2-7 | TRBV12-3/TRBV12-4 | many | . | TGTGCCAGCAGTACCATCGTTGGCGAGCAGTACTTC | CASSTIVGEQYF
TRBJ2-7 | TRBV7-9 | many | TRBD1 | TGTGCCAGCAGCCCCTCGGGACAGGGGGTCGAAGAGCAGTACTTC | CASSPSGQGVEEQYF
TRBJ2-7 | TRBV5-1 | . | TRBD1 | TGCGCCAGCAGCTTGGTAGGGACAGAATCTGGCGAGCAGTACTTC | CASSLVGTESGEQYF
TRBJ2-1 | TRBV25-1 | many | . | TGTGCCAGCAGTGAGGGGACCCGCCTGGGGAATGAGCAGTTCTTC | CASSEGTRLGNEQFF
TRBJ1-6 | TRBV29-1 | few | TRBD1 | TGCAGCGTATCCCAGGGACAGGGGAATTCACCCCTCCACTTT | CSVSQGQGNSPLHF
TRBJ2-1 | TRBV3-1 | few | . | TGTGCCAGCAGCCAAGGGGGGGCTTCCTACAATGAGCAGTTCTTC | CASSQGGASYNEQFF
TRBJ2-1 | TRBV7-2 | many | . | TGTGCCAGCAGCTTATCCAGCTCCTACAATGAGCAGTTCTTC | CASSLSSSYNEQFF
TRBJ2-2 | TRBV24-1 | few | . | TGTGCCACCAGTGATAGACAATCCGGGGAGCTGTTTTTT | CATSDRQSGELFF
TRBJ2-2 | TRBV12-3/TRBV12-4 | many | . | TGTGCCAGCAGTTTCAGGGGAGCGAAGTCCGGGGAGCTGTTTTTT | CASSFRGAKSGELFF
TRBJ2-5 | TRBV7-2 | . | . | TGTGCCTCTAGGCGGCGGGGGCTAGAGACCCAGTACTTC | CASRRRGLETQYF
TRBJ2-1 | TRBV6-6 | few | . | TGTGCCAGCAGTGCTCAGGGATCCGGTGAGCAGTTCTTC | CASSAQGSGEQFF
TRBJ1-6 | TRBV9 | few | . | TGTGCCAGCAGCGACTACCGGGGAGGGGATGAATCACCCCTCCACTTT | CASSDYRGGDESPLHF
TRBJ2-1 | TRBV15 | few | . | TGTGCCACCAGCAGGGTACCCCCCCATGAGCAGTTCTTC | CATSRVPPHEQFF
TRBJ2-5 | TRBV27 | few | . | TGTGCCAGCAGTTTCTTGGGAGACAGCCAACAAGAGACCCAGTACTTC | CASSFLGDSQQETQYF
TRBJ2-5 | TRBV18 | few | TRBD2 | TGTGCCAGCTCACCAGGGACTAGTAGGCAAGAGACCCAGTACTTC | CASSPGTSRQETQYF
TRBJ1-1 | TRBV11-2 | . | TRBD1 | TGTGCCAGCAGCAACCAGGGGGATGCTTTCTTT | CASSNQGDAFF
TRBJ1-5 | TRBV6-1 | . | . | TGTGCCAGCAGCAACCGGGACAACAATCAGCCCCAGCATTTT | CASSNRDNNQPQHF
TRBJ2-5 | TRBV5-1 | many | . | TGCGCCAGCAGCTTGGGGACAGAAGAGACCCAGTACTTC | CASSLGTEETQYF
TRBJ2-2 | TRBV6-2/TRBV6-3 | . | TRBD2 | TGTGCCAGCAGAGGACTAGCGGGAGGGGCCGGGGAGCTGTTTTTT | CASRGLAGGAGELFF
TRBJ2-1 | TRBV7-3 | few | . | TGTGCCAGCAGCTTAACAAGTAAGAATGAGCAGTTCTTC | CASSLTSKNEQFF
TRBJ2-1 | TRBV6-2/TRBV6-3 | few | . | TGTGCCAGCAGTTATAGGGTCAGGGTTTCGTTGAATGAGCAGTTCTTC | CASSYRVRVSLNEQFF
TRBJ2-6 | TRBV29-1 | many | TRBD2 | TGCAGCGTGAGGGGAGGGCTAGGAGGGGCCAACGTCCTGACTTTC | CSVRGGLGGANVLTF